Presented here are 2 T cell receptor beta chains from one specimen sequenced in a study of blood T cells in healthy people across ages. Next came a second PCR, run for 7 to 11 cycles, which used a sample-barcoded 5' primer along with a J-beta primer mix. From the 5' RACE reads, TCRdb called clonotypes with MiXCR, one entry per CDR3 protein. The sample contains 1,500,000 or so distinct CDR3 sequences, approximately 42% of which appear only once. Sequencing was done on a sample of blood. The receptors here all came from a woman aged 18-35 years in good health.

The rearrangement links TRBV7-2 to TRBJ1-1; 8 bases map to TRBD1. Germline V gives CDR1 SGHTA, CDR2 FQGNSA. After removal of 0 bases from V and 6 bases from J, the junction contained 6 bases not matched to a gene. The CDR3 covers 15 residues. CDR3 sequence reads: CASSLAQGARAEAFF. The CDR3 region has the DNA TGTGCCAGCAGCTTAGCCCAGGGGGCAAGGGCTGAAGCTTTCTTT.

V and J are TRBV7-9 and TRBJ2-1; possible D gene TRBD2, 6 bases. The CDR3 is 15 residues long. Trimming took 5 bases from V and 7 from J, leaving 18 bases between them. Germline lookup yields CDR1 SEHNR and CDR2 FQNEAQ (reference sequence). The DNA for the CDR3 is TGTGCCAGCAGCCCGTCAGGAGGGGTAGTGAATGAGCAGTTCTTC. Encoded protein: CASSPSGGVVNEQFF.